The 20 T cell receptor beta chains given below trace back to one sample, sequenced in a study of CD8 T cell repertoires and HIV-1 epitope variants. Their antigens remain unidentified. Here immunoSEQ multiplex PCR was the method, and the copy in TCRdb shows in-frame clones only, minus some. This table has 5,500 to 7,000 clones, around two thirds appearing once. Specimen: cultured CD8+ T cells derived from PBMCs. The receptors come from a male donor with HIV.

This clone ranks as medium-sized. The chain joins TRBV15 to TRBJ2-7; 7 positions match TRBD1. V shed 1 base, J shed 2 bases, and the junction held 2 bases outside the gene matches. This CDR3 has 14 amino acids. The germline V gene has CDR1 LNHNV and CDR2 YYDKDF (reference sequence). The CDR3 sequence: CATSRVRGPYEQYF. In DNA, the CDR3 is TGTGCCACCAGCAGAGTTAGGGGGCCCTACGAGCAGTACTTC.

This clone was seen a few times. The rearrangement joins TRBV6-5 to TRBJ1-5; D is perhaps TRBD1 (6 bases). The CDR3 runs 13 residues. Germline assignment: CDR1 MNHEY and CDR2 SVGAGI. V lost 11 bases and J lost 7, with 18 bases in between. Written as DNA, the CDR3 is TGTGCCTGCCGTTCGGGGGGCGTACAGCCCCAGCATTTT. Translated, it gives CACRSGGVQPQHF.

The DNA for the CDR3 is TGTGCCAGCAGCTTAGGGCTAGCGGGAGGGAGAGAGACCCAGTACTTC. Residues: CASSLGLAGGRETQYF. The chain employs TRBV7-9 and TRBJ2-5; 12 nucleotides match TRBD2. Germline CDR1 and CDR2: SEHNR and FQNEAQ (reference sequence). The CDR3 sequence is 16 residues long. V trimming: 1 base; J trimming: 4 bases; junction bases outside the gene matches: 4. Supplemented by reference TRBV7-9 and TRBJ2-5, the full variable domain reads DTGVSQNPRHKITKRGQNVTFRCDPISEHNRLYWYRQTLGQGPEFLTYFQNEAQLEKSRLLSDRFSAERPKGSFSTLEIQRTEQGDSAMYLCASSLGLAGGRETQYFGPGTRLLVL.

The chain joins TRBV5-6 to TRBJ1-4; 7 positions agree with TRBD1. Germline trimming cut 3 bases from V and 8 bases from J; bases unmatched to any gene: 22. Germline CDR1 is SGHDT and CDR2 is YYEEEE. The length of the CDR3 is 19 residues. CDR3 nucleotide sequence: TGTGCCAGCAGCTCCCGGGACCCGGAACGGGACAGCGGGTGGGAAAAACTGTTTTTT. Translation gives CASSSRDPERDSGWEKLFF.

The chain uses TRBV28 and TRBJ1-1; TRBD1 matches 9 bases. V gave up 4 bases and J gave up 4 bases; unmatched junction bases: 1. The germline V gene has CDR1 MDHEN and CDR2 SYDVKM. The CDR3 is 13 amino acids. The CDR3 spells CASSWDRATEAFF. The CDR3 DNA is TGTGCCAGCAGTTGGGACAGGGCCACTGAAGCTTTCTTT.

This clone was detected only a few times. The chain couples TRBV2 to TRBJ2-7, with D unclear. This CDR3 contains 10 residues. V was pared by 5 bases and J by 4 bases, with 3 bases between. CDR1 and CDR2 from the germline V gene are SNHLY and FYNNEI. CDR3 nucleotides: TGTGCCAGCAGTACTTACGAGCAGTACTTC. This sequence encodes CASSTYEQYF.

J is TRBJ2-7 and V is TRBV5-5; a possible D gene is TRBD1 (5 bases). V shed 0 bases and J shed 6 bases, with 13 bases lying between them. Germline lookup yields CDR1 SGHKS and CDR2 YYEKEE (reference sequence). The CDR3 spans 14 residues. Here the CDR3 DNA reads TGTGCCAGCAGCTTGGAAGCATATCAGGGCGAGCAGTACTTC. This codes for CASSLEAYQGEQYF.

The chain has TRBV7-9 and TRBJ2-1; no definite D call. Germline V lookup: CDR1 SEHNR, CDR2 FQNEAQ (reference sequence). The CDR3 sequence is 14 residues long. The V gene lost 6 bases and the J gene lost 4 bases, with 13 bases spanning the gap. This CDR3 is CASRPNSGYNEQFF. CDR3 bases: TGTGCCAGCAGGCCCAATAGTGGGTACAATGAGCAGTTCTTC.

The chain employs TRBV7-9 and TRBJ1-4; 8 bases are a match to TRBD1. The CDR3 has 17 amino acids. V shed 6 bases, J shed 11 bases, and the junction held 20 bases outside the gene matches. Germline V gene sequence: CDR1 SEHNR, CDR2 FQNEAQ (reference sequence). CDR3: CASSPSPGQATLGKLFF. The CDR3 DNA follows: TGTGCCAGCAGTCCTTCACCGGGACAGGCGACGTTGGGGAAACTGTTTTTT.

The chain recombines TRBV19 with TRBJ2-2; D is perhaps TRBD2 (6 bases). The germline CDR1 and CDR2 sequences are LNHDA and SQIVND (reference sequence). V was pared by 5 bases and J by 7 bases, with 17 bases between. CDR3 length equals 15 residues. Here the CDR3 reads CASSSRGGLSGELFF. The CDR3 DNA sequence: TGTGCCAGTAGTTCTCGAGGAGGGTTAAGCGGGGAGCTGTTTTTT.

V and J are TRBV27 and TRBJ2-4; D might be TRBD1 (6 bases). The CDR3 is 15 amino acids. Germline assignment: CDR1 MNHEY and CDR2 SMNVEV (reference sequence). Trimming pared 4 bases from V and 10 bases from J, leaving 20 bases between. The DNA of the CDR3 is TGTGCCAGCAGTTCTTATACCCGGGACAATCTTATTCAGTACTTC. Translated, it gives CASSSYTRDNLIQYF.

The V call is TRBV28, the J call TRBJ1-1; TRBD1 agrees at 8 bases. After removal of 1 base from V and 2 bases from J, the junction contained 9 bases not matched to a gene. CDR3 length: 17 amino acids. Looked up from germline, CDR1 is MDHEN and CDR2 is SYDVKM. The CDR3 is CASSLSQGGPFNTEAFF. DNA of the CDR3: TGTGCCAGCAGTTTATCACAGGGGGGCCCCTTCAACACTGAAGCTTTCTTT.

This chain links TRBV5-6 with TRBJ2-7; D is unclear. V gave up 4 bases and J gave up 5 bases, with 10 bases separating them. This CDR3 has 12 residues. Germline V gene lookup returns CDR1 SGHDT and CDR2 YYEEEE. The CDR3 sequence: CASSISRNEQYF. The CDR3 coding sequence is TGTGCCAGCAGCATATCCAGAAACGAGCAGTACTTC.

The V gene is TRBV19, the J gene TRBJ2-2, with 7 bases lining up with TRBD1. The CDR3 extends over 14 amino acids. CDR1 is LNHDA, CDR2 SQIVND, per germline (reference sequence). J gave up 1 base and V 7 bases, and 3 bases lay outside the gene matches. The CDR3 region has the DNA TGTGCCAGTACCCGACAGGGGAACACCGGGGAGCTGTTTTTT. Protein product: CASTRQGNTGELFF.

The J gene is TRBJ1-3, the V gene TRBV5-1, with D possibly TRBD1 on 6 matching bases. The CDR3 loop spans 15 amino acids. Trimming shortened V by 3 bases and J by 0 bases, and 10 bases separated the two germline ends. Germline lookup yields CDR1 SGHRS and CDR2 YFSETQ. The DNA of the CDR3 is TGCGCCAGCAGCTCCCAAGGGGGCTCTGGAAACACCATATATTTT. As protein: CASSSQGGSGNTIYF.

This sequence joins TRBV10-2 and TRBJ2-5, with 10 bases matching TRBD2. J was trimmed by 2 bases and V by 0 bases; bases with no gene match: 3. Germline V lookup: CDR1 WSHSY, CDR2 SAAADI. This CDR3 has 16 amino acids. Here the CDR3 reads CASSESVSGGQETQYF. CDR3 nucleotides: TGCGCCAGCAGTGAGTCGGTTAGCGGGGGGCAAGAGACCCAGTACTTC.

This chain links TRBV19 with TRBJ2-5; 12 bases fit TRBD2. This CDR3 has 13 residues. From germline, CDR1 is LNHDA and CDR2 SQIVND (reference sequence). The V segment lost 10 bases and the J segment 4 bases; nucleotides outside the gene matches: 4. This CDR3 reads CATRTSGVETQYF. The DNA of the CDR3 is TGTGCCACCCGGACTAGCGGGGTAGAGACCCAGTACTTC.

The chain joins TRBV4-1 to TRBJ2-3; tentatively, D is TRBD1 (7 bases). Deletions cut 4 bases from V and 4 bases from J, with 12 bases between. Looked up from germline, CDR1 is MGHRA and CDR2 is YSYEKL. The CDR3 is made up of 14 amino acids. CDR3 protein: CASSPGRGADTQYF. CDR3 bases: TGCGCCAGCAGCCCGGGCAGGGGGGCAGATACGCAGTATTTT.

The chain employs TRBV11-2 and TRBJ1-5; no firm D call. Germline V gene data show CDR1 as SGHAT and CDR2 as FQNNGV. This CDR3 has 14 amino acids. Deletions cut 5 bases from V and 9 bases from J, with 17 bases between. DNA for the CDR3: TGTGCCAGCAGCCCCGACCCACTGGTCCGGCCCCAGCATTTT. Protein sequence: CASSPDPLVRPQHF.

CDR3 nucleotides: TGTGCCAGCAGCCTTGGACAGGGGGACATCACAGATACGCAGTATTTT. Translating it yields CASSLGQGDITDTQYF. V is TRBV7-8 and J is TRBJ2-3; 10 nucleotides agree with TRBD1. After removal of 5 bases from V and 2 bases from J, the junction contained 7 bases not matched to a gene. The CDR3 is made up of 16 amino acids. Germline assignment: CDR1 SGHVS and CDR2 FQNEAQ.